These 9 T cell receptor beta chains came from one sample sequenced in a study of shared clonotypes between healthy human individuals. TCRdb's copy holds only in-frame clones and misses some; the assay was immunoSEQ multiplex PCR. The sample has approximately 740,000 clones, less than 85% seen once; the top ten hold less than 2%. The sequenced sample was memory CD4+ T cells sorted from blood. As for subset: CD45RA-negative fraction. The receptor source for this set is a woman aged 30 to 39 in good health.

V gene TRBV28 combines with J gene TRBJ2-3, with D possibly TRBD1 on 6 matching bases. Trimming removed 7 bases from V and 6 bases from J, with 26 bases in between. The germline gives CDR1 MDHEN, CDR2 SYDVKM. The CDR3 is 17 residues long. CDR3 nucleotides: TGTGCCAGCATCATGTCCGGTTCGGGACCGAGGGGGGATACGCAGTATTTT. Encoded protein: CASIMSGSGPRGDTQYF.

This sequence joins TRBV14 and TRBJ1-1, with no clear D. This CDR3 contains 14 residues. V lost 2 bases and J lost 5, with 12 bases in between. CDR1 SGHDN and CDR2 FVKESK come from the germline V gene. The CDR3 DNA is TGTGCCAGCAGCCAAAGGGTCCTGGAGACTGAAGCTTTCTTT. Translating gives CASSQRVLETEAFF. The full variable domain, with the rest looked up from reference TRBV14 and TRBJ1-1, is EAGVTQFPSHSVIEKGQTVTLRCDPISGHDNLYWYRRVMGKEIKFLLHFVKESKQDESGMPNNRFLAERTGGTYSTLKVQPAELEDSGVYFCASSQRVLETEAFFGQGTRLTVV.

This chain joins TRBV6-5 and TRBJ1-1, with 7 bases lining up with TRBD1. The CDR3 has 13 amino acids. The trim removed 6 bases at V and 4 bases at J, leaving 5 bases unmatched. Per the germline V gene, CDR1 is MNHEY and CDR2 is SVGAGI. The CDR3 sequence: CASRRRQGTEAFF. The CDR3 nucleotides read TGTGCCAGCAGGCGAAGACAGGGCACTGAAGCTTTCTTT.

CDR3 in DNA: TGTGCCAGCTCACCACCGAGCGCTTCCTACGAGCAGTACTTC. This sequence encodes CASSPPSASYEQYF. This chain uses TRBV18 with TRBJ2-7; D is undetermined. The germline gives CDR1 KGHSH, CDR2 LQKENI. The CDR3 length is 14 residues. V was pared by 0 bases and J by 1 base, with 7 bases between.

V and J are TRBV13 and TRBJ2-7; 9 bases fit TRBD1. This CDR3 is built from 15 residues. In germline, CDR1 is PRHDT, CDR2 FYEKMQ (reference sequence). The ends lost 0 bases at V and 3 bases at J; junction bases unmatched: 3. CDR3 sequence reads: CASSLGGQGNYEQYF. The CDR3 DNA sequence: TGTGCCAGCAGCTTAGGGGGACAGGGCAACTACGAGCAGTACTTC.

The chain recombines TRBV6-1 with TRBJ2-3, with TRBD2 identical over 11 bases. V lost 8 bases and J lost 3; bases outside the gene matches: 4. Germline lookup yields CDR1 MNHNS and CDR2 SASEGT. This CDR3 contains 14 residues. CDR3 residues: CASSSSGRTDTQYF. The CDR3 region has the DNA TGTGCCAGCTCTTCTAGCGGGAGGACAGATACGCAGTATTTT.

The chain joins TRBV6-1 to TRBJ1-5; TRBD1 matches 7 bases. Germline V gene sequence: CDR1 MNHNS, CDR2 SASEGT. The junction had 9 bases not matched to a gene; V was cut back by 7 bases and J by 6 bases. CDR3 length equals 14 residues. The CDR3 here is CASISQGVGQPQHF. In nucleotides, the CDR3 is TGTGCCAGCATAAGTCAGGGGGTAGGTCAGCCCCAGCATTTT.

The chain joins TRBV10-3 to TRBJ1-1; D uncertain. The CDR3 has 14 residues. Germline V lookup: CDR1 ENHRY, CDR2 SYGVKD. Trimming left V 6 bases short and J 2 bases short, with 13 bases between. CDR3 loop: CAIRNSAPNTEAFF. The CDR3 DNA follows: TGTGCCATCAGAAACAGTGCCCCCAACACTGAAGCTTTCTTT.

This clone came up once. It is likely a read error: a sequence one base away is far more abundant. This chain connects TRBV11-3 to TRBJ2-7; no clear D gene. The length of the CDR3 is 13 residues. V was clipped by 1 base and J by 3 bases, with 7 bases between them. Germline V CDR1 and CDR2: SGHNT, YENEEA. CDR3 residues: CASSLGVDYEQYF. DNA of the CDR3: TGTGCCAGCAGCTTAGGGGTGGACTACGAGCAGTACTTC.